These T cell receptor beta chains were read from a single sample in a study of cytomegalovirus exposure and HLA in healthy donors. Repertoires were generated with immunoSEQ multiplex PCR, while TCRdb's copy carries only in-frame clones and drops some. The data contain 150,000 to 200,000 clones, approximately 70% of them singletons. Sequenced material: PBMCs. Receptor source: a man in his forties in good health and CMV-seropositive. The CDR3 runs from the conserved cysteine through the conserved F or W. D genes are given only for firm matches.

TRBV5-1	16	TRBD2	TRBJ2-3	TGCGCCAGCAGCTTGGGACTAGCAGCAGGGACAGATACGCAGTATTTT	CASSLGLAAGTDTQYF
TRBV7-2	12	TRBD1	TRBJ2-3	TGTGCCAGCAGGACAGGGAAGGATACGCAGTATTTT	CASRTGKDTQYF
TRBV15	17	-	TRBJ1-2	TGTGCCACCAGCAGAGATGGGGCGGGGTGGGCAAACTATGGCTACACCTTC	CATSRDGAGWANYGYTF
TRBV30	13	-	TRBJ1-1	TGTGCCTGGAGTGTAGGCAGGAACACTGAGGCTTTCTTT	CAWSVGRNTEAFF
TRBV14	15	-	TRBJ1-4	TGTGCCAGCAGCCAAGTTGCGGTCCTTAATGAAAAACTGTTTTTT	CASSQVAVLNEKLFF
TRBV29-1	16	TRBD2	TRBJ2-1	TGCAGCGTTGATGGGTGGGGGCGGGGGGGCGGGGATGAGCAGTTCTTC	CSVDGWGRGGGDEQFF
TRBV29-1	12	-	TRBJ2-7	TGCAGCGTTAGGCAGGGTACCCACGAGCAGTACTTC	CSVRQGTHEQYF
TRBV27	13	-	TRBJ1-4	TGTGCCAGCAGCGCGAGGGCACGGGAAAAACTGTTTTTT	CASSARAREKLFF
TRBV7-6	15	TRBD1	TRBJ1-2	TGTGCCAGCAGCCCTTGGGGACAGGGGTGGCATGGCTACACCTTC	CASSPWGQGWHGYTF
TRBV7-9	14	-	TRBJ1-5	TGTGCCAGCAGCTTATCCAGTGCCAATCAGCCCCAGCATTTT	CASSLSSANQPQHF
TRBV6-6	13	TRBD1	TRBJ1-2	TGTGCCAGCAGTCAGGACAGGGGGTATGGCTACACCTTC	CASSQDRGYGYTF
TRBV2	16	-	TRBJ2-7	TGTGCCAGCAGCATCGTCAGCGTCGTTTCCCCTTACGAGCAGTACTTC	CASSIVSVVSPYEQYF
TRBV6-5	13	-	TRBJ2-1	TGTGCCAGCAATGGTAGGGCGGGGATTGAGCAGTTCTTC	CASNGRAGIEQFF
TRBV7-3	12	-	TRBJ1-3	TGTGCCAGCAGCTTTTCGGGAAACACCATATATTTT	CASSFSGNTIYF
TRBV21-1	17	-	TRBJ2-5	TGTGCCAGCAGCAAAGCCCGACTAGCGGGCCTCCAAGAGACCCAGTACTTC	CASSKARLAGLQETQYF
TRBV14	15	TRBD1	TRBJ1-4	TGTGCCAGCAGCCTTTACAGGGGAACTAATGAAAAACTGTTTTTT	CASSLYRGTNEKLFF
TRBV4-2	15	-	TRBJ1-6	TGTGCCAGCAGCCAAGTGAGGCAAACGTATTCACCCCTCCACTTT	CASSQVRQTYSPLHF
TRBV5-6	15	-	TRBJ2-7	TGTGCCAGCAGCCCGTGGCGGGGCCTCCCGGACGAGCAGTACTTC	CASSPWRGLPDEQYF
TRBV7-2	16	-	TRBJ2-5	TGTGCCAGCAGCTTAGCGTCGGCGGGTACCCAAGAGACCCAGTACTTC	CASSLASAGTQETQYF
TRBV4-1	16	-	TRBJ2-7	TGCGCCAGCAGCCAAGAAAGTTACTCTCTCGGCTACGAGCAGTACTTC	CASSQESYSLGYEQYF
TRBV19	14	TRBD2	TRBJ2-3	TGTGCCAGTATGGAGGGACTAGACACAGATACGCAGTATTTT	CASMEGLDTDTQYF
TRBV5-4	15	-	TRBJ1-6	TGTGCCAGCAGCTTAGGGACCGGGGGGAATTCACCCCTCCACTTT	CASSLGTGGNSPLHF